This entry lists 6 T cell receptor beta chains sequenced from one sample in a study of T cells in Graves' hyperthyroidism and ophthalmopathy. Authors of the study amplified TCR beta CDR3 regions from RNA transcripts. Primed by the HTBI set, a first-round RT-PCR was run on the TCR CDR3. TCRdb re-called the multiplex PCR reads with MiXCR, one entry per CDR3 protein. Among approximately 590,000 distinct CDR3 sequences listed, roughly 14% were seen once. Sequencing was carried out using blood. Source of these receptors: a young woman with Graves' hyperthyroidism.

This clonotype has more than one count but fewer than ten. This chain links TRBV6-1 with TRBJ1-6; perhaps TRBD1 as D (5 bases). CDR3 length: 16 amino acids. The V end was cut by 1 base, the J end by 12 bases, with 19 bases between. Germline V gene data show CDR1 as MNHNS and CDR2 as SASEGT. The DNA of the CDR3 is TGTGCCAGCAGTGAAGTACTACAGGACCGGAGTAGACCCCTCCACTTT. It encodes CASSEVLQDRSRPLHF.

This clonotype has a handful of counts. The gene calls are TRBV18 and TRBJ2-1; D is possibly TRBD2 (5 bases). CDR1 is KGHSH, CDR2 LQKENI, per germline. This CDR3 has 14 residues. With 4 bases removed from V and 2 bases from J, the gap between germline ends came to 9 bases. The CDR3 spells CASSLWEPYNEQFF. The CDR3 DNA reads TGTGCCAGCTCACTTTGGGAGCCCTACAATGAGCAGTTCTTC. Using reference TRBV18 and TRBJ2-1 for the parts outside the CDR3, the full variable domain is NAGVMQNPRHLVRRRGQEARLRCSPMKGHSHVYWYRQLPEEGLKFMVYLQKENIIDESGMPKERFSAEFPKEGPSILRIQQVVRGDSAAYFCASSLWEPYNEQFFGPGTRLTVL.

This clonotype was counted many times. The rearrangement links TRBV20-1 to TRBJ2-7; 7 nucleotides line up with TRBD2. The CDR3 is made up of 14 amino acids. Trimming took 7 bases from V and 5 from J; bases not matched to a gene: 14. Germline V gene sequence: CDR1 DFQATT, CDR2 SNEGSKA (reference sequence). CDR3 DNA sequence: TGCAGTGTTTCGAAACACAGCGCGGGGGACGAGCAGTACTTC. Its protein product is CSVSKHSAGDEQYF.

This clonotype was observed at least ten times. This chain joins TRBV30 and TRBJ1-1, with TRBD1 matching 11 bases. CDR3 length: 15 residues. Germline V gene sequence: CDR1 GTSNPN, CDR2 SVGIG (reference sequence). The J segment lost 4 bases and the V segment lost 3 bases, leaving 7 bases of the junction unmatched. CDR3 protein: CAWSLRTGGFTEAFF. The CDR3 DNA reads as TGTGCCTGGAGCCTTCGGACAGGGGGCTTCACTGAAGCTTTCTTT.

This clonotype was detected only a few times. The chain joins TRBV6-2 or TRBV6-3 to TRBJ2-1; TRBD1 is a possible D gene (6 bases). The CDR3 extends over 15 amino acids. The V gene's germline CDR1 is MNHEY and CDR2 SVGEGT. V was trimmed by 7 bases and J by 2 bases, leaving 15 bases between them. The CDR3 is CASIPRQDAYNEQFF. In nucleotides, the CDR3 is TGTGCCAGCATCCCCCGACAGGACGCCTACAATGAGCAGTTCTTC.

This clonotype was counted between two and nine times. This rearrangement joins TRBV7-9 to TRBJ2-1, with D unresolved. Germline-derived CDR1 and CDR2 are SEHNR and FQNEAQ (reference sequence). This CDR3 is built from 11 residues. The V gene lost 3 bases and the J gene lost 10 bases, with 7 bases spanning the gap. Here the CDR3 DNA reads TGTGCCAGCAGCTTCGGTTTCGAGCAGTTCTTC. Amino acid sequence: CASSFGFEQFF.